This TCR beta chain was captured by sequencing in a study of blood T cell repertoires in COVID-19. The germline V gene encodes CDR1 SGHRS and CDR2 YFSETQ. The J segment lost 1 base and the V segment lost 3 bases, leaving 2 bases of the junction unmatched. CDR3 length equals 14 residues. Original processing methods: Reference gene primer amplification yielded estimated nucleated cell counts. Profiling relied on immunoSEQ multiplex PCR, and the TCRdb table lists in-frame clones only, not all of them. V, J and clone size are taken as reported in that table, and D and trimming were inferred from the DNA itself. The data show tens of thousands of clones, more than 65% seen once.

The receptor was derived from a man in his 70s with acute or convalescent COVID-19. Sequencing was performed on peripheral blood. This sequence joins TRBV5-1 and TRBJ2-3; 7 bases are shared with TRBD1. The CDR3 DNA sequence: TGCGCCAGCAGCTCAGGACAGGGCACAGATACGCAGTATTTT. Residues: CASSSGQGTDTQYF.